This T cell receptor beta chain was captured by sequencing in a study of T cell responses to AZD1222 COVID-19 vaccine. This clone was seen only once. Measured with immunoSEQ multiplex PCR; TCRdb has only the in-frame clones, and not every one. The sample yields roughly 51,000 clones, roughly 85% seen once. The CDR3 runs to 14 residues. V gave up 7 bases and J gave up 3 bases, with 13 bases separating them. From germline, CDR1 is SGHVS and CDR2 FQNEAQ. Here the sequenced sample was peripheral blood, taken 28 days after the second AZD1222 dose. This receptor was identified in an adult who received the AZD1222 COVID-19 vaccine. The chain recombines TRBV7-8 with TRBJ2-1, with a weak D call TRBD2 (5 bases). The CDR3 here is CASTVRGGYNEQFF. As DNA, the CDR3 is TGTGCCAGCACCGTGAGAGGAGGCTACAATGAGCAGTTCTTC.